The clone carrying this T cell receptor beta chain was recorded many times. TCRdb called the RT-PCR reads again in MiXCR, with one record for every CDR3 protein. The sample carries about 680,000 distinct CDR3 sequences, 13% to 15% recorded once. Looked up from germline, CDR1 is KGHDR and CDR2 is SFDVKD. The CDR3 is made up of 13 amino acids. Between the trimmed V and J ends, which lost 9 bases and 0 bases, there was a span of 11 bases. The TCR comes from a female donor in good health, serving as a healthy control. Sequenced material: memory CD4+ T cells from blood. This rearrangement joins TRBV24-1 to TRBJ2-7; tentative D call: TRBD2 (5 bases). This chain's CDR3 is CATEGRDSYEQYF. The CDR3 DNA reads as TGTGCCACCGAAGGACGGGACTCCTACGAGCAGTACTTC.